This record concerns one T cell receptor beta chain sequence. TRB rearrangements spanning V, D and J were amplified using mixed TRB-A/B primers. TCRdb independently ran MiXCR on the multiplex PCR reads; one entry per CDR3 protein. This sample has 1,400 to 1,500 distinct CDR3 sequences; less than 45% occur once, and the top ten carry roughly a tenth. This entry belongs to a study of T cell repertoires in aging, cancer and after chemotherapy. Peripheral blood genomic DNA, not sorted cells or RNA, was the template. CDR1 GTSNPN and CDR2 SVGIG come from the germline V gene (reference sequence). The CDR3 totals 15 residues. The V gene lost 1 base and the J gene lost 0 bases, with 10 bases spanning the gap.

Source material: blood. The J gene is TRBJ2-1, the V gene TRBV30; possible D gene TRBD2, 6 bases. This receptor was taken from a human donor with a solid tumor. CDR3 sequence: CAWSAGGGSYNEQFF. The DNA of the CDR3 is TGTGCCTGGAGTGCTGGGGGAGGCTCCTACAATGAGCAGTTCTTC.